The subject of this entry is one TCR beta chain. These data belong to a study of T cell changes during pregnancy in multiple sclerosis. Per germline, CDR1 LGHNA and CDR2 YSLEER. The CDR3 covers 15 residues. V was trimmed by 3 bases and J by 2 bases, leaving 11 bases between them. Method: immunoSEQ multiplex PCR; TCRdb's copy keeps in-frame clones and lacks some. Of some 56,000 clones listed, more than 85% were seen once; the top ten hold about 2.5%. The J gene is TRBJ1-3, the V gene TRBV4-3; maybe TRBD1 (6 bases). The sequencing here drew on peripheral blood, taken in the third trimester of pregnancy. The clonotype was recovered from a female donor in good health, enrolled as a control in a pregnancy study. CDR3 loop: CASSQDSQTGNTIYF. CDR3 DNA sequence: TGCGCCAGCAGCCAGGACAGCCAGACTGGAAACACCATATATTTT.